Listed below are T cell receptor beta chains from one sample, sequenced in a study of blood T cell repertoires in COVID-19. Sequencing used immunoSEQ multiplex PCR; TCRdb keeps in-frame clones, though not all of them. The sample records fewer than 200,000 clones, about 83% being singletons. Sequencing used peripheral blood. The receptors originated from a man aged 35 to 55 who had recovered from COVID-19. Each CDR3 is given with its conserved first and last residue. The D gene is left open where the match is weak. Clone size is given for some rows only: seen once, a few or many times, or a class if the clone is expanded.

V gene,D gene,clone size,J gene,CDR3 DNA,CDR3 protein
TRBV19,TRBD2,NA,TRBJ2-5,TGTGCCAGTAGCCGCGGCGGACTAGCGGGAGGTGGGGAGACCCAGTACTTC,CASSRGGLAGGGETQYF
TRBV5-1,TRBD1,once,TRBJ2-3,TGCGCCAGCAGCGTGGGGACAGGCACAGATACGCAGTATTTT,CASSVGTGTDTQYF
TRBV28,TRBD2,NA,TRBJ2-5,TGTGCCAGCAGTTTAACCGGACTAGCGGGGGAAGAGACCCAGTACTTC,CASSLTGLAGEETQYF
TRBV29-1,TRBD2,NA,TRBJ2-7,TGCAGCGTTATAGCGGGAGGCATCGAGCAGTACTTC,CSVIAGGIEQYF
TRBV5-5,TRBD1,NA,TRBJ1-5,TGTGCCAGCAGCCCTGACAGGGCCCAGCCCCAGCATTTT,CASSPDRAQPQHF
TRBV4-3,TRBD1,NA,TRBJ2-3,TGCGCCAGCAGCCGGGGACAGGGTCGCACAGATACGCAGTATTTT,CASSRGQGRTDTQYF
TRBV5-6,NA,NA,TRBJ1-5,TGTGCCAGCAGCTCGGGGATTGGTCAGCCCCAGCATTTT,CASSSGIGQPQHF
TRBV28,TRBD1,NA,TRBJ2-7,TGTGCCAGCAGTGTCCTACAGGGGAACCACGAGCAGTACTTC,CASSVLQGNHEQYF
TRBV27,NA,once,TRBJ1-1,TGTGCCAGCCGCCCGTACTCTCAGGGGATGAACACTGAAGCTTTCTTT,CASRPYSQGMNTEAFF
TRBV4-1,TRBD2,NA,TRBJ2-2,TGCGCCAGCAGCCAAGATCCGGCTAGCGGTACGAACACCGGGGAGCTGTTTTTT,CASSQDPASGTNTGELFF
TRBV19,TRBD1,NA,TRBJ2-5,TGTGCCAGTAGTACATCTCCGAGGGGGCCCCAAGAGACCCAGTACTTC,CASSTSPRGPQETQYF
TRBV7-6,TRBD2,few,TRBJ2-3,TGTGCCAGCAGCCCGAGGACTAGCGGGAGCTCAGATACGCAGTATTTT,CASSPRTSGSSDTQYF
TRBV7-9,TRBD1,NA,TRBJ2-5,TGTGCCAGCAGCCCTCAGGGGGCACAAGAGACCCAGTACTTC,CASSPQGAQETQYF
TRBV30,TRBD1,once,TRBJ2-5,TGTGCCTGGAACCGGGACAGGGCGGCAGAGACCCAGTACTTC,CAWNRDRAAETQYF
TRBV19,NA,NA,TRBJ1-3,TGTGCCAGTAGTATTTATCCGGGCTCTGGAAACACCATATATTTT,CASSIYPGSGNTIYF
TRBV3-1/TRBV3-2,TRBD2,NA,TRBJ2-4,TGTGCCAGCAGCCAAGATCGCCAGCGGGACTTAAAAAACATTCAGTACTTC,CASSQDRQRDLKNIQYF
TRBV3-1/TRBV3-2,NA,NA,TRBJ1-4,TGTGCCAGCAGCCAAATGACAGGTAGCGAAAAACTGTTTTTT,CASSQMTGSEKLFF
TRBV6-5,TRBD2,NA,TRBJ2-5,TGTGCCAGCAGTTACTCGGGTAGCGGGGTTCAAGAGACCCAGTACTTC,CASSYSGSGVQETQYF
TRBV6-1,NA,NA,TRBJ2-1,TGTGCCAGCAGTGAATGGTTACCTGCGGCCTACAATGAGCAGTTCTTC,CASSEWLPAAYNEQFF
TRBV7-9,NA,few,TRBJ1-5,TGTGCCAGCAGCTTAGATGCAGGCCTTAATCAGCCCCAGCATTTT,CASSLDAGLNQPQHF
TRBV19,NA,NA,TRBJ2-5,TGTGCCAGTAGTGTGAGAGCGGAGCAAGAGACCCAGTACTTC,CASSVRAEQETQYF
TRBV15,NA,NA,TRBJ2-7,TGTGCCACCAGCAGAGATCAGGGCGCCACCCTCGAGCAGTACTTC,CATSRDQGATLEQYF
TRBV2,TRBD1,NA,TRBJ2-7,TGTGCCAGCAGTGAAGTGGGCCGGGACAGGGATTACGAGCAGTACTTC,CASSEVGRDRDYEQYF
TRBV7-6,NA,NA,TRBJ1-2,TGTGCCAGCAGCTTAGACGGGACTGCTAACTATGGCTACACCTTC,CASSLDGTANYGYTF